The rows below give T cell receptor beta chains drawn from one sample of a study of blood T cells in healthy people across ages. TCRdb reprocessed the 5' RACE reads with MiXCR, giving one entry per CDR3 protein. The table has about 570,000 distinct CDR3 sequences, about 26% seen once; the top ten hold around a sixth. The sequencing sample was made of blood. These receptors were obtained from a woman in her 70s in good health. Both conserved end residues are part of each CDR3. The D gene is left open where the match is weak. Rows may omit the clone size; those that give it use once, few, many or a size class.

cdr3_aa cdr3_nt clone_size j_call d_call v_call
CASSIDMGSTGYTF TGTGCCAGTAGTATCGACATGGGATCGACTGGCTACACCTTC - TRBJ1-2 - TRBV19
CSAPTSGTDTQYF TGCAGTGCGCCGACTAGCGGGACAGATACGCAGTATTTT many TRBJ2-3 TRBD2 TRBV20-1
CASSSSFSGELFF TGTGCCAGCAGCTCCAGTTTTTCAGGGGAGCTGTTTTTT - TRBJ2-2 - TRBV7-8
CASSAQGANGYTF TGTGCCAGCAGCGCACAGGGGGCTAATGGCTACACCTTC many TRBJ1-2 TRBD1 TRBV7-9
CASSQDRGIDTGELFF TGTGCCAGCAGCCAAGATCGAGGGATCGACACCGGGGAGCTGTTTTTT - TRBJ2-2 - TRBV14
CASSGRQIQETQYF TGTGCCAGCAGCGGTAGACAGATCCAAGAGACCCAGTACTTC - TRBJ2-5 - TRBV7-2
CASSLVAGAFTDTQYF TGTGCCAGCAGCTTAGTGGCGGGGGCATTCACAGATACGCAGTATTTT - TRBJ2-3 - TRBV7-6
CASSLLPGQSNEKLFF TGCGCCAGCAGCCTCCTTCCGGGACAGTCAAATGAAAAACTGTTTTTT - TRBJ1-4 TRBD1 TRBV5-1
CASSLSLSQYF TGTGCCAGCAGCTTAAGTCTGTCCCAGTACTTC few TRBJ2-5 - TRBV7-2
CASRPTNTDTQYF TGTGCCAGCAGACCGACTAACACAGATACGCAGTATTTT - TRBJ2-3 - TRBV11-3
CASSYNDRVGGAFF TGTGCCAGCAGTTACAACGACAGGGTTGGTGGAGCTTTCTTT - TRBJ1-1 TRBD1 TRBV6-2/TRBV6-3
CASSLSQITDTQYF TGCGCCAGCAGCTTGTCGCAGATCACAGATACGCAGTATTTT - TRBJ2-3 - TRBV5-1
CASTDIWANTEAFF TGTGCCAGCACCGACATATGGGCGAATACTGAAGCTTTCTTT - TRBJ1-1 - TRBV5-5
CSARGEVYGYTF TGCAGTGCTAGAGGGGAGGTCTATGGCTACACCTTC few TRBJ1-2 - TRBV20-1
CATSRGRRIAGGQDTGELFF TGTGCCACCAGCAGAGGTCGTCGGATAGCGGGGGGGCAAGACACCGGGGAGCTGTTTTTT few TRBJ2-2 TRBD2 TRBV15
CASSFQGAPNTEAFF TGTGCCAGCAGCTTTCAGGGGGCCCCGAACACTGAAGCTTTCTTT - TRBJ1-1 TRBD1 TRBV7-2
CAISEEANYGYTF TGTGCCATCAGTGAAGAGGCCAACTATGGCTACACCTTC - TRBJ1-2 - TRBV10-3
CASRLGQTESEAFF TGTGCCAGCAGACTGGGACAGACGGAGAGTGAAGCTTTCTTT - TRBJ1-1 TRBD1 TRBV6-5